This T cell receptor (beta chain) was sequenced for a study of regulatory T cells in long-lasting Graves disease. General study findings and limits: Analyses excluded thyroid tissue, covering peripheral blood alone. When disease was persistent, TRBV28, TRBJ1-2 and TRBJ2-5 were the favored segments.

CDR3 length: 17 residues. In germline, CDR1 is MNHEY, CDR2 SVGAGI. After removal of 2 bases from V and 3 bases from J, the junction contained 8 bases not matched to a gene. The sample holds many counts of this clonotype. The antigen is unknown. CDR3-region Arm-PCR and iRepertoire HTBI primers produced the TCR beta libraries. TCRdb ran MiXCR on the multiplex PCR reads and lists one entry per CDR3 protein. The data contain 450,000 or so distinct CDR3 sequences, less than 25% of them singletons. Indicated time point: persistent/refractory GD, antithyroid drugs over 5 years with positive TRAb. PBMCs provided the RNA from which the TCR library was made.

The origin of this receptor is a female donor with Graves disease. This specimen was peripheral blood mononuclear cells (PBMCs), taken when the disease was refractory, from a patient treated with antithyroid drugs. The genes are TRBV6-5 and TRBJ2-5; 11 bases are shared with TRBD2. The CDR3 coding sequence is TGTGCCAGCAGTTACGTTCTTCTACTAGCGGGGGAAGAGACCCAGTACTTC. Amino acids: CASSYVLLLAGEETQYF.